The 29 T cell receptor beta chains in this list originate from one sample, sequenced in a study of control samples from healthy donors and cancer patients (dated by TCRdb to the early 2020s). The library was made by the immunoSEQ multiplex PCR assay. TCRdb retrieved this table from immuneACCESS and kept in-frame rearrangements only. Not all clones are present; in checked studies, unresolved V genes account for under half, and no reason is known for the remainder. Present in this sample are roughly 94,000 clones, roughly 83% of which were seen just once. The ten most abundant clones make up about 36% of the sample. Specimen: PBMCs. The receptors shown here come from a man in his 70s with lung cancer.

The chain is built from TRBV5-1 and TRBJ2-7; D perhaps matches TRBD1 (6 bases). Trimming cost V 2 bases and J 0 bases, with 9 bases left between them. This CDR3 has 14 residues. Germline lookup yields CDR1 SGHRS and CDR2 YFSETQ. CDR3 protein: CASSFDRFSYEQYF. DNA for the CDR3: TGCGCCAGCAGCTTTGACAGGTTCTCCTACGAGCAGTACTTC.

The CDR3 region has the DNA TGTGCCAGTAGCTTTCAGACAGGGTCCTACGAGCAGTACTTC. Protein: CASSFQTGSYEQYF. This chain connects TRBV19 to TRBJ2-7; 7 nucleotides match TRBD1. V dropped 6 bases and J dropped 1; count of bases not matched to a gene: 6. Germline V gene lookup returns CDR1 LNHDA and CDR2 SQIVND (reference sequence). The length of the CDR3 is 14 residues.

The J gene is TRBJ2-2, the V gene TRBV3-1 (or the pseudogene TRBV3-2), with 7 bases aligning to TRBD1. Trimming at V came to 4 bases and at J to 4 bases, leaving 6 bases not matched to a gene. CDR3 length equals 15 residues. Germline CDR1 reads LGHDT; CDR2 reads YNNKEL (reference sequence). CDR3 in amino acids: CASSLNRGGTGELFF. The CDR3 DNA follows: TGTGCCAGCAGCCTAAACAGGGGTGGCACCGGGGAGCTGTTTTTT.

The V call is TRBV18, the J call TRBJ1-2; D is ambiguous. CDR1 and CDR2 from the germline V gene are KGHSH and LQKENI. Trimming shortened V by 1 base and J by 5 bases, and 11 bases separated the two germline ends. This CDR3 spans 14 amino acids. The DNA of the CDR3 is TGTGCCAGCTCACCACGAGGCTTGCCGTATGGCTACACCTTC. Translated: CASSPRGLPYGYTF.

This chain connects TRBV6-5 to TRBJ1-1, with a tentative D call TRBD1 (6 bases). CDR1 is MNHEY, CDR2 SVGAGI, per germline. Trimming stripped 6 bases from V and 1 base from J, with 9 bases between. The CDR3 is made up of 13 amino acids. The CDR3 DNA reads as TGTGCCAGCAGGAACAGGGCGAACACTGAAGCTTTCTTT. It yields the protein CASRNRANTEAFF.

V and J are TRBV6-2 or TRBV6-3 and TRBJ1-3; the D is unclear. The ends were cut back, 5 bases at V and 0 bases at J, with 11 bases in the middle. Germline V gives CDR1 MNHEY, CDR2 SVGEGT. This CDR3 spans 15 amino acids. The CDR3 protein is CASSDRPNSGNTIYF. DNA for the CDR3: TGTGCCAGCAGTGACCGGCCTAACTCTGGAAACACCATATATTTT.

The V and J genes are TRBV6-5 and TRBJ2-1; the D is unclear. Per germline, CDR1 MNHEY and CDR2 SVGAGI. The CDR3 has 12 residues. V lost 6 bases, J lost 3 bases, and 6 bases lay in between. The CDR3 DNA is TGTGCCAGCAGGGTTGACTACAATGAGCAGTTCTTC. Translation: CASRVDYNEQFF.

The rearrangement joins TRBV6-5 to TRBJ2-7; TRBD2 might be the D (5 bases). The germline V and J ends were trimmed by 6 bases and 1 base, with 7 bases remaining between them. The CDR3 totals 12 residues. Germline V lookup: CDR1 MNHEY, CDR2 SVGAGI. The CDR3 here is CASSRGSYEQYF. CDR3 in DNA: TGTGCCAGCAGCCGGGGATCCTACGAGCAGTACTTC.

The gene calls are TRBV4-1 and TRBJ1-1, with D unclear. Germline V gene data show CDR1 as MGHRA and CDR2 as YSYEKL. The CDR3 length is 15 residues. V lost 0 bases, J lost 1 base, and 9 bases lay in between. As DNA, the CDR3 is TGCGCCAGCAGCCAAGAAAGGCCGAAGAACACTGAAGCTTTCTTT. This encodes CASSQERPKNTEAFF.

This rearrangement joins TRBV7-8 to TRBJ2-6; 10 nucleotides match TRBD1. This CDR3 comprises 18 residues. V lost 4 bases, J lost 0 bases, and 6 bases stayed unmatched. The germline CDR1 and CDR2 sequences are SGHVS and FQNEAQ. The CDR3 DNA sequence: TGTGCCAGCAGCTGGTCGGGACAGGGGCTCTCTGGGGCCAACGTCCTGACTTTC. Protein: CASSWSGQGLSGANVLTF.

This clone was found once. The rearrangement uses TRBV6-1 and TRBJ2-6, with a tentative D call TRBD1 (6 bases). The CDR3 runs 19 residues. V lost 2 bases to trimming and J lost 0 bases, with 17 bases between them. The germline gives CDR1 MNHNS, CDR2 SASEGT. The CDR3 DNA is TGTGCCAGCAGTGAACAATTGGAACAGGGCCTCTCTGGGGCCAACGTCCTGACTTTC. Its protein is CASSEQLEQGLSGANVLTF.

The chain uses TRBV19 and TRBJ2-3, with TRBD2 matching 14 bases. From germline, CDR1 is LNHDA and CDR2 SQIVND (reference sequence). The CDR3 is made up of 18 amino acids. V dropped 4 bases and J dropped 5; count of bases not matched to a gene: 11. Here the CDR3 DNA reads TGTGCCAGTAGTAGCGAGACTAGCGGGGGGGCCTATGTAGATACGCAGTATTTT. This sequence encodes CASSSETSGGAYVDTQYF.

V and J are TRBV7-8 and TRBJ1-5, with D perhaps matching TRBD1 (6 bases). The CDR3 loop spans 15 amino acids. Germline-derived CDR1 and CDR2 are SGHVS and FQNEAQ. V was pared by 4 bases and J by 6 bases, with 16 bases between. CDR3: CASSSSRGAVQPQHF. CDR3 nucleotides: TGTGCCAGCAGCTCATCTCGGGGGGCGGTTCAGCCCCAGCATTTT. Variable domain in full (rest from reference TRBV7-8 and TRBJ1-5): GAGVSQSPRYKVAKRGQDVALRCDPISGHVSLFWYQQALGQGPEFLTYFQNEAQLDKSGLPSDRFFAERPEGSVSTLKIQRTQQEDSAVYLCASSSSRGAVQPQHFGDGTRLSIL.

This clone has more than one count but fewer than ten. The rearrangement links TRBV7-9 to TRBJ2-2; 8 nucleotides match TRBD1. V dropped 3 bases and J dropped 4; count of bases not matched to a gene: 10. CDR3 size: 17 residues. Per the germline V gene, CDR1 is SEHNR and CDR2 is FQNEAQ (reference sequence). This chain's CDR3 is CASSLSNQGAGTGELFF. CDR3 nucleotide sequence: TGTGCCAGCAGCTTGTCCAACCAGGGGGCCGGCACCGGGGAGCTGTTTTTT. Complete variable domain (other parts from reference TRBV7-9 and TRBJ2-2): DTGVSQNPRHKITKRGQNVTFRCDPISEHNRLYWYRQTLGQGPEFLTYFQNEAQLEKSRLLSDRFSAERPKGSFSTLEIQRTEQGDSAMYLCASSLSNQGAGTGELFFGEGSRLTVL.

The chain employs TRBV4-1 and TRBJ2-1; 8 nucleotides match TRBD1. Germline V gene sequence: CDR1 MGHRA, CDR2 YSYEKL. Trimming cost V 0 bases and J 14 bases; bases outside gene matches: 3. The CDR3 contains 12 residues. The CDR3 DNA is TGCGCCAGCAGCCAAGATGACAGGGGCGAGTTCTTC. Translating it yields CASSQDDRGEFF.

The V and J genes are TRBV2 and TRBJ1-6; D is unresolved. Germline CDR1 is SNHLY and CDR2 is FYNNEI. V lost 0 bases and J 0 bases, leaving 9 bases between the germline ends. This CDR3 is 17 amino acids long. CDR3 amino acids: CASSEARWGSYNSPLHF. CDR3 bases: TGTGCCAGCAGTGAAGCCCGGTGGGGCTCCTATAATTCACCCCTCCACTTT.

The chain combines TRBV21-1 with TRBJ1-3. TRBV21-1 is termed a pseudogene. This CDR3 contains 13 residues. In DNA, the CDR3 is TGTGCCAGCAGCCCGGGTTCTGGAAACACCATATATTTT. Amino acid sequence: CASSPGSGNTIYF.

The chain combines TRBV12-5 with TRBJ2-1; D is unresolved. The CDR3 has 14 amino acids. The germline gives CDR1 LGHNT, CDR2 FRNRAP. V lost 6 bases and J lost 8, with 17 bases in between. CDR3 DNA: TGTGCTAGTGGACGGGTCTCAGGCCAGGATGAGCAGTTCTTC. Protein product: CASGRVSGQDEQFF. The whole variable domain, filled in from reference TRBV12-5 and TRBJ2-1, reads DARVTQTPRHKVTEMGQEVTMRCQPILGHNTVFWYRQTMMQGLELLAYFRNRAPLDDSGMPKDRFSAEMPDATLATLKIQPSEPRDSAVYFCASGRVSGQDEQFFGPGTRLTVL.

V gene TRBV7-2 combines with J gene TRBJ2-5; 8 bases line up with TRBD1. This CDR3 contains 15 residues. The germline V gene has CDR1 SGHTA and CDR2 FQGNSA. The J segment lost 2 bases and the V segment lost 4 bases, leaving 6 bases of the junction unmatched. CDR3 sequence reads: CASSSRTGSQETQYF. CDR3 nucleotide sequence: TGTGCCAGCAGCTCCCGGACAGGGAGTCAAGAGACCCAGTACTTC.

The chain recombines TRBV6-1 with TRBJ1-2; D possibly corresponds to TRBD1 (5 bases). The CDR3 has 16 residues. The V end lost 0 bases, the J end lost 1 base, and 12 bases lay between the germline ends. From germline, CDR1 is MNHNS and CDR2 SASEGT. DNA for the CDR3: TGTGCCAGCAGTGAAGCGGAGGGGCGTCGTAACTATGGCTACACCTTC. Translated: CASSEAEGRRNYGYTF.

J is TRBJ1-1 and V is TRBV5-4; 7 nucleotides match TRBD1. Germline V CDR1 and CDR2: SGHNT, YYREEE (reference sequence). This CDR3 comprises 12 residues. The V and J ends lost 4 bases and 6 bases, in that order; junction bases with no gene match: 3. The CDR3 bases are TGTGCCAGCAGCCCAGGGGGATCTGAAGCTTTCTTT. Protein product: CASSPGGSEAFF.

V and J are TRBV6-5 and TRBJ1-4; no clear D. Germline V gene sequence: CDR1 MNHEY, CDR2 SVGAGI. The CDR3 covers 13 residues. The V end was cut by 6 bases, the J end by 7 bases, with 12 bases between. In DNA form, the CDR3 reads TGTGCCAGCAGAGTACCGGGAGGTGAAAAACTGTTTTTT. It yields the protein CASRVPGGEKLFF.

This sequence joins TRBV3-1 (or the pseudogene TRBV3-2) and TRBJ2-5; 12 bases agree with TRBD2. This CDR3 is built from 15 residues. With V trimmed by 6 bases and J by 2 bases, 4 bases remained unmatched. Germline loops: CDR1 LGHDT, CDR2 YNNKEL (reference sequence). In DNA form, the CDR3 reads TGTGCCAGCAGGTGGACTAGCGGGGTACAAGAGACCCAGTACTTC. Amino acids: CASRWTSGVQETQYF.

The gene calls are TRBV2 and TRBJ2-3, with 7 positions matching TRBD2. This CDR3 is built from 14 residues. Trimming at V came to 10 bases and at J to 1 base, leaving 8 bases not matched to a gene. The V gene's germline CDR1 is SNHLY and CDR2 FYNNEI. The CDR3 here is CATQWGGGTDTQYF. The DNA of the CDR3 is TGTGCCACCCAGTGGGGGGGAGGCACAGATACGCAGTATTTT.

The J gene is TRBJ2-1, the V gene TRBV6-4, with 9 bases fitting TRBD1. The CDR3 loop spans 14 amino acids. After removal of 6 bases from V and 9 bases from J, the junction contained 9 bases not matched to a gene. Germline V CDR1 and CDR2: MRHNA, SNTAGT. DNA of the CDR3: TGTGCCAGCAGCCAGGGACAGGGTAAAGGTGAGCAGTTCTTC. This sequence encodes CASSQGQGKGEQFF.

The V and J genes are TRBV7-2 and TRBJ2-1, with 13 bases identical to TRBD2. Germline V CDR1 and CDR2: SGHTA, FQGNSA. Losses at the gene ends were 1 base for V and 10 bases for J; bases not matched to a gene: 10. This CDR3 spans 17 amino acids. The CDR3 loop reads CASSLGRLAGGSSEQFF. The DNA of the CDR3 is TGTGCCAGCAGCTTAGGGAGACTAGCGGGGGGATCTTCGGAGCAGTTCTTC.

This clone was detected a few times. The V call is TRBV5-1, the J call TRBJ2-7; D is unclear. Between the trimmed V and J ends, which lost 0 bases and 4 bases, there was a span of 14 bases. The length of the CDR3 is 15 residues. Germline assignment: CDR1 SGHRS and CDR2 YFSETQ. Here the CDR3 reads CASSLGPGENYEQYF. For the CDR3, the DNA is TGCGCCAGCAGCTTGGGGCCAGGAGAAAATTACGAGCAGTACTTC.

CDR3 coding DNA: TGCGCCAGCAGTCAATCGGTTAAGGGGCGAGACACCGGGGAGCTGTTTTTT. The encoded protein is CASSQSVKGRDTGELFF. V usage is TRBV23-1 and J usage is TRBJ2-2; D might be TRBD1 (5 bases). TRBV23-1 falls under the ORF class, with uncertain function. This CDR3 contains 17 residues. V lost 0 bases to trimming and J lost 3 bases, with 14 bases between them.

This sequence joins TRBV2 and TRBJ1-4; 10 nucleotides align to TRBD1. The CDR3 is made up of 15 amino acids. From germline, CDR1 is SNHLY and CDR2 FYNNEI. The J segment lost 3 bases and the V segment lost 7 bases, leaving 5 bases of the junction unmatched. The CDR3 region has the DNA TGTGCCAGCACTCGGGACAGGGGCTCTAATGAAAAACTGTTTTTT. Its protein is CASTRDRGSNEKLFF. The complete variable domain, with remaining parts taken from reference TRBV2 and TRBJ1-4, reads EPEVTQTPSHQVTQMGQEVILRCVPISNHLYFYWYRQILGQKVEFLVSFYNNEISEKSEIFDDQFSVERPDGSNFTLKIRSTKLEDSAMYFCASTRDRGSNEKLFFGSGTQLSVL.